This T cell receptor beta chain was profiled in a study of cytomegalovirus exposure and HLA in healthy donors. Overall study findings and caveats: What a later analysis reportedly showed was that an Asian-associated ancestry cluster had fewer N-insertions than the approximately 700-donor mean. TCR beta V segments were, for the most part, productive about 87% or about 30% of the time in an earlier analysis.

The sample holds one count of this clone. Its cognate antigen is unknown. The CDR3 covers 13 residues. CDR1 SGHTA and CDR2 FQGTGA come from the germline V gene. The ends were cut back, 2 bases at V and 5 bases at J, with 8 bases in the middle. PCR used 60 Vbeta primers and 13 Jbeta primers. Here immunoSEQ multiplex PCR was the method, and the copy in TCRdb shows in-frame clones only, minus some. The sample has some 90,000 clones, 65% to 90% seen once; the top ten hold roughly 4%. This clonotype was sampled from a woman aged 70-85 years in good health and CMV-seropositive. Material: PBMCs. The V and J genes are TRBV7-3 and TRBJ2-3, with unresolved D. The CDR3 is CASSLSNQDTQYF. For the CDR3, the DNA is TGTGCCAGCAGCTTATCTAATCAAGATACGCAGTATTTT.